This T cell receptor (beta chain) was observed in a study of blood T cell repertoires in COVID-19. Study-level information: The study drew acute and convalescent COVID-19 samples from the United States, Italy and Spain. T cells, B-cell-depleted T cells, or PBMCs provided the cDNA or gDNA that served as material.

The J segment lost 1 base and the V segment lost 2 bases, leaving 5 bases of the junction unmatched. The CDR3 loop spans 15 amino acids. The germline gives CDR1 SGHRS, CDR2 YFSETQ. This clone appeared once. Authors' methods: For nucleated cells, counts were estimated from reference gene primer amplification. This table comes from immunoSEQ multiplex PCR, and its TCRdb copy is limited to in-frame clones, with some not included. The V and J calls and the clone size are those of that table, but D and trimming were determined from the DNA. The table lists 140,000 or so clones, about 92% of them singletons.

The rearrangement uses TRBV5-1 and TRBJ2-5; 7 bases map to TRBD2. This TCR derives from a human donor in a cohort sampled during active COVID-19. Sequencing was carried out using peripheral blood. The CDR3 DNA follows: TGCGCCAGCAGCTTATCGGCTAGCGGCCAAGAGACCCAGTACTTC. Protein sequence: CASSLSASGQETQYF. The variable domain in full, with the rest retrieved from reference TRBV5-1 and TRBJ2-5, is KAGVTQTPRYLIKTRGQQVTLSCSPISGHRSVSWYQQTPGQGLQFLFEYFSETQRNKGNFPGRFSGRQFSNSRSEMNVSTLELGDSALYLCASSLSASGQETQYFGPGTRLLVL.